This TCR beta chain is from a study of cytomegalovirus exposure and HLA in healthy donors. Study-wide results and limits: In a later analysis, an Asian-associated ancestry cluster reportedly showed fewer N-insertions than the approximately 610-donor mean. Confirmation was obtained in vitro that a few CMV-associated chains are specific for CMV antigens.

Worth noting for this clone: Its antigen is unidentified.

V lost 0 bases and J lost 0, with 16 bases in between. CDR3 length: 18 amino acids. CDR1 is SNHLY, CDR2 FYNNEI, per germline. This PCR relied on a set of 60 Vbeta primers and 13 Jbeta primers. Clones were sequenced by immunoSEQ multiplex PCR, and TCRdb holds only the in-frame ones, with some missing. The sample contains about 90,000 clones, around 81% of which appear only once. This chain joins TRBV2 and TRBJ2-3; maybe TRBD1 (5 bases). The receptor's source is a young man in good health and CMV-seronegative. Material for sequencing was PBMCs. In DNA, the CDR3 is TGTGCCAGCAGTGAAGCGGGCAGGGCCTTTTCTAGCACAGATACGCAGTATTTT. This encodes CASSEAGRAFSSTDTQYF.